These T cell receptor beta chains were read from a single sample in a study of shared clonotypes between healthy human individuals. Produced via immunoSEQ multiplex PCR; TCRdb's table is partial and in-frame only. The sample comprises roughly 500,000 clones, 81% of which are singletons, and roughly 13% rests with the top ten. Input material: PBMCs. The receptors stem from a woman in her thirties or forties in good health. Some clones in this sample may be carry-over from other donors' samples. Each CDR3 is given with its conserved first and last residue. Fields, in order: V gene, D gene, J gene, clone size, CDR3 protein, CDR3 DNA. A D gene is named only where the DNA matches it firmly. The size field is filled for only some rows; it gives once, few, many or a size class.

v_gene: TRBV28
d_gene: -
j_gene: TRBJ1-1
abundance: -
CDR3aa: CASRLGMNTEAFF
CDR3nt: TGTGCCAGCCGACTGGGGATGAACACTGAAGCTTTCTTT

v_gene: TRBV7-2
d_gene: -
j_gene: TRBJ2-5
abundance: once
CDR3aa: CASSYSVSETQYF
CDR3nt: TGTGCCAGCAGCTATAGCGTGTCGGAGACCCAGTACTTC

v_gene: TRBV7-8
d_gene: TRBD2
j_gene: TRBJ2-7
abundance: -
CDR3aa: CASHRLAGEQYF
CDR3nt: TGTGCCAGCCATCGACTAGCTGGGGAGCAGTACTTC

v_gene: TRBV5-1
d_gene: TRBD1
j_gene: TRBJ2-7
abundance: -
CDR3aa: CASSPTGALEYEQYF
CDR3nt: TGCGCCAGCAGCCCAACAGGGGCCTTGGAGTACGAGCAGTACTTC

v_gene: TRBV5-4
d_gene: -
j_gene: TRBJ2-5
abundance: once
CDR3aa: CASSLTGRGKTQYF
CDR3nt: TGTGCCAGCAGCTTGACAGGGAGAGGAAAGACCCAGTACTTC

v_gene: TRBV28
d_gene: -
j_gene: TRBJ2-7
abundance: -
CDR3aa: CASSFAGPLWVEQYF
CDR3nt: TGTGCCAGCAGTTTTGCGGGACCCCTCTGGGTCGAGCAGTACTTC

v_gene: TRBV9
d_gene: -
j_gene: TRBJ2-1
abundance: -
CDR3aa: CASSAPGSSYNEQFF
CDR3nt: TGTGCCAGCAGCGCCCCAGGGAGCTCCTACAATGAGCAGTTCTTC

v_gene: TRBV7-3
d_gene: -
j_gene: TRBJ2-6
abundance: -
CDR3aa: CASSLTRSGANVLTF
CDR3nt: TGTGCCAGCAGCTTAACACGCTCTGGGGCCAACGTCCTGACTTTC

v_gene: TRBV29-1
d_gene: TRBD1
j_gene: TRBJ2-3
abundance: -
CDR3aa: CGHTGAVTDTQYF
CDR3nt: TGCGGCCATACAGGGGCGGTCACAGATACGCAGTATTTT

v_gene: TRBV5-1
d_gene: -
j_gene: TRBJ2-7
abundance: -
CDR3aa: CASSLERGRSSSYEQYF
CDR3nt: TGCGCCAGCAGCTTGGAACGTGGCAGATCAAGCTCCTACGAGCAGTACTTC

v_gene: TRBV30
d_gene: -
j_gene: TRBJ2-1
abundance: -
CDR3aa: CAWSDHYNEQFF
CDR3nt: TGTGCCTGGAGTGACCATTACAATGAGCAGTTCTTC

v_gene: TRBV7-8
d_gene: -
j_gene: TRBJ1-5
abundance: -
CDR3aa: CASSHPGATNQPQHF
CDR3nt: TGTGCCAGCAGCCACCCCGGGGCGACTAATCAGCCCCAGCATTTT

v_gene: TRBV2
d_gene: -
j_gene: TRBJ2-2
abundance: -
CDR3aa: CASSDITGELFF
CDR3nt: TGTGCCAGCAGCGACATTACCGGGGAGCTGTTTTTT

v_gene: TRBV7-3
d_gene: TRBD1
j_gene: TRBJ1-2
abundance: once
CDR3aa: CASSVDRDRAYGYTF
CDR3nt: TGTGCCAGCAGCGTAGACCGGGACAGGGCCTATGGCTACACCTTC

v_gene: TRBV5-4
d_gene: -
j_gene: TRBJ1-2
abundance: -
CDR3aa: CASSLDRVYGYTF
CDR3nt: TGTGCCAGCAGCTTGGACAGGGTCTATGGCTACACCTTC

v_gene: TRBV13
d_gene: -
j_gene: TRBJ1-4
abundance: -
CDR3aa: CASSRWANEKLFF
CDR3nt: TGTGCCAGCAGCAGGTGGGCTAATGAAAAACTGTTTTTT

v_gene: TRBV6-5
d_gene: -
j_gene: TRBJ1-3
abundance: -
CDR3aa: CASSYGVPGNTIYF
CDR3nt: TGTGCCAGCAGTTATGGAGTCCCTGGAAACACCATATATTTT

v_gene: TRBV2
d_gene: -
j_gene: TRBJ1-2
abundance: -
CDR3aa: CASSEEATYGYTF
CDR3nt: TGTGCCAGCAGTGAGGAGGCGACCTATGGCTACACCTTC

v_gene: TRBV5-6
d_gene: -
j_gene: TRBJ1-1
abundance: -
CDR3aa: CASSSLATGGAFF
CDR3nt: TGTGCCAGCAGCTCGCTCGCTACAGGAGGGGCTTTCTTT

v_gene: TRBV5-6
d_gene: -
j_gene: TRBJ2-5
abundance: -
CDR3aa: CASSLEYGETQYF
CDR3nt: TGTGCCAGCAGCTTGGAGTATGGGGAGACCCAGTACTTC

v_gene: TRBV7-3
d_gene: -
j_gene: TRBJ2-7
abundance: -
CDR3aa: CASSLDRDSEQYF
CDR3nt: TGTGCCAGCAGCTTAGACAGGGACTCCGAGCAGTACTTC

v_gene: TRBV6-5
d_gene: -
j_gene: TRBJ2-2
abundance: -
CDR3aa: CASSYSTRANTGELFF
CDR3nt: TGTGCCAGCAGTTACTCGACCAGGGCTAACACCGGGGAGCTGTTTTTT

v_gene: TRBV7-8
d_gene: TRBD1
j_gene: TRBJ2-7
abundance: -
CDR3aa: CASSFGGTGVYEQYF
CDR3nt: TGTGCCAGCAGTTTTGGCGGGACAGGGGTCTACGAGCAGTACTTC

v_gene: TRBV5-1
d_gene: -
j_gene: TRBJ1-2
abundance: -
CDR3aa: CASSLANLPTYGYTF
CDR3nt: TGCGCCAGCAGCTTGGCCAATCTGCCGACCTATGGCTACACCTTC

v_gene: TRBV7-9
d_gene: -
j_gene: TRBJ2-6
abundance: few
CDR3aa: CAKGPDSGANVLTF
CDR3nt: TGTGCCAAAGGGCCGGACTCTGGGGCCAACGTCCTGACTTTC

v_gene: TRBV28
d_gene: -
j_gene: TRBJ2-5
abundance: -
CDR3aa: CASSSLGETQYF
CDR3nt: TGTGCCAGCAGTTCTTTGGGGGAGACCCAGTACTTC

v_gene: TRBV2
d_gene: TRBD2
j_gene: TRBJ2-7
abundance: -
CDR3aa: CASSEGLAEMYEQYF
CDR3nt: TGTGCCAGCAGTGAAGGCCTAGCGGAGATGTACGAGCAGTACTTC

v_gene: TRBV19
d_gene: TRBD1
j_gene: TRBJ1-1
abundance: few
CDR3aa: CASSTRQGASNTEAFF
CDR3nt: TGTGCCAGTAGTACGAGACAGGGGGCCTCGAACACTGAAGCTTTCTTT

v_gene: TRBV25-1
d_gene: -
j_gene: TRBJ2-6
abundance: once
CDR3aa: CASSEVGTGTGDNVLTF
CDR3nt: TGTGCCAGCAGTGAAGTAGGTACAGGGACCGGGGACAACGTCCTGACTTTC

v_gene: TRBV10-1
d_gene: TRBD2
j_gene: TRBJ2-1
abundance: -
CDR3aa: CASSRTSGRYEQFF
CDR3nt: TGCGCCAGCAGTAGGACTAGCGGGAGGTATGAGCAGTTCTTC

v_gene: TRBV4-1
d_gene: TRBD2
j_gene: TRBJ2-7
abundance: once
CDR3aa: CASSRLAGVSSYEQYF
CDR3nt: TGCGCCAGCAGCCGACTAGCGGGAGTTAGCTCCTACGAGCAGTACTTC

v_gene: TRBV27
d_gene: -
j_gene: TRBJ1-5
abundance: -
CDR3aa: CASRENQPQHF
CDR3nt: TGTGCCAGCAGAGAAAATCAGCCCCAGCATTTT

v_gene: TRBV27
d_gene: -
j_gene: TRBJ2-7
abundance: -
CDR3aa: CASGVHEQYF
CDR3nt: TGTGCCAGCGGGGTTCACGAGCAGTACTTC

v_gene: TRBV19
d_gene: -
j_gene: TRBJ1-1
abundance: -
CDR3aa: CASSWRNTEAFF
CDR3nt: TGTGCCAGTAGTTGGAGGAACACTGAAGCTTTCTTT

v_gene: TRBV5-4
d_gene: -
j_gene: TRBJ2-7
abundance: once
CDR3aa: CASSLVGGEQYF
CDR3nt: TGTGCCAGCAGCTTGGTGGGAGGCGAGCAGTACTTC

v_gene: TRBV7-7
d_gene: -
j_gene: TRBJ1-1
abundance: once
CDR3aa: CASSRQDGTEAFF
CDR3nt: TGTGCTAGCAGCCGCCAGGACGGCACTGAAGCTTTCTTT

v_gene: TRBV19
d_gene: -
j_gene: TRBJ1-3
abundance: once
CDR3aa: CASSPFSGTSGNTIYF
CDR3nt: TGTGCCAGTAGTCCCTTCTCCGGGACATCTGGAAACACCATATATTTT

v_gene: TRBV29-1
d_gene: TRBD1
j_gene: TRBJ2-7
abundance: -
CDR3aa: CSARDSSYEQYF
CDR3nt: TGCAGCGCCCGGGACAGCTCCTACGAGCAGTACTTC

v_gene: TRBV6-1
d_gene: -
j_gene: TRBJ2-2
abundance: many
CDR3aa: CASRSGTDTGELFF
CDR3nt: TGTGCCAGCAGGTCAGGGACGGACACCGGGGAGCTGTTTTTT

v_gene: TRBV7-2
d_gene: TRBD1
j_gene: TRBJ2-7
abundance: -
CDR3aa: CASSLRTGDDEQYF
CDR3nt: TGTGCCAGCAGCCTCCGGACAGGGGATGACGAGCAGTACTTC

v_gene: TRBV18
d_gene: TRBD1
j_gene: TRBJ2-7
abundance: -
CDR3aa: CASSPSGQGLYEQYF
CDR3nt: TGTGCCAGCTCACCCTCGGGACAGGGACTCTACGAGCAGTACTTC

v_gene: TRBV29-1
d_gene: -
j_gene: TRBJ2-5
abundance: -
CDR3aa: CSVRAGTQYF
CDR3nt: TGCAGCGTTAGGGCCGGGACCCAGTACTTC

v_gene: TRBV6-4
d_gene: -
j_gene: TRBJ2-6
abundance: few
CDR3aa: CASSDMGGLSGANVLTF
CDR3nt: TGTGCCAGCAGTGACATGGGGGGACTCTCTGGGGCCAACGTCCTGACTTTC

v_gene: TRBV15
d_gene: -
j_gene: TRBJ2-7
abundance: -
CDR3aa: CATSRARAYEQYF
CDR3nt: TGTGCCACCAGCAGAGCCCGGGCCTACGAGCAGTACTTC

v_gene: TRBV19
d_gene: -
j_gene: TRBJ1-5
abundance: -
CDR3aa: CASSGGLVRQPQHF
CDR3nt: TGTGCCAGTAGCGGAGGGTTGGTCCGCCAGCCCCAGCATTTT

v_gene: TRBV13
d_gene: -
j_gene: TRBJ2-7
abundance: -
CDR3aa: CASSLGRNSYEQYF
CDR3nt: TGTGCCAGCAGCTTAGGCAGGAACTCCTACGAGCAGTACTTC

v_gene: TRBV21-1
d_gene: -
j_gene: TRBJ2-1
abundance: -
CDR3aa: CASSSRLALLYNEQFF
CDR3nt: TGTGCCAGCAGCTCAAGACTAGCGCTGCTTTACAATGAGCAGTTCTTC

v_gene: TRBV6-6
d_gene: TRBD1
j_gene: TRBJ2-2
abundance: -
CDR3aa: CASSRTGYNTGELFF
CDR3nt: TGTGCCAGCAGTCGGACAGGGTATAACACCGGGGAGCTGTTTTTT

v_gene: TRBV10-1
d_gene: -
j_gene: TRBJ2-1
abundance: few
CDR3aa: CASSEVTRDGAPQFF
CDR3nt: TGCGCCAGCAGTGAGGTGACTAGGGACGGCGCACCTCAGTTCTTC

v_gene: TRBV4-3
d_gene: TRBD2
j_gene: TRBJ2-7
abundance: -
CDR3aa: CASSLSSGSYEQYF
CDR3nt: TGCGCCAGCAGCCTTTCTAGCGGATCCTACGAGCAGTACTTC

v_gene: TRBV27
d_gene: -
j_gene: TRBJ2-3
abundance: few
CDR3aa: CASNPQRRGSTDTQYF
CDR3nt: TGTGCCAGCAATCCCCAACGGAGGGGCAGCACAGATACGCAGTATTTT

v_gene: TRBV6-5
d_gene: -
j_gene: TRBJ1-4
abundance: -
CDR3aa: CASRNRRDGKLFF
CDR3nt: TGTGCCAGCAGAAACCGGCGAGACGGAAAACTGTTTTTT

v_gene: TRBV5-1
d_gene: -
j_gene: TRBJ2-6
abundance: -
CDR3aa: CASRGYSGANVLTF
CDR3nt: TGCGCCAGCCGTGGTTACTCTGGGGCCAACGTCCTGACTTTC

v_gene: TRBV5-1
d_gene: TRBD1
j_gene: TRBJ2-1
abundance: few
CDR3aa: CASRPGTDSYNEQFF
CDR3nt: TGCGCCAGCAGGCCCGGGACAGATTCCTACAATGAGCAGTTCTTC